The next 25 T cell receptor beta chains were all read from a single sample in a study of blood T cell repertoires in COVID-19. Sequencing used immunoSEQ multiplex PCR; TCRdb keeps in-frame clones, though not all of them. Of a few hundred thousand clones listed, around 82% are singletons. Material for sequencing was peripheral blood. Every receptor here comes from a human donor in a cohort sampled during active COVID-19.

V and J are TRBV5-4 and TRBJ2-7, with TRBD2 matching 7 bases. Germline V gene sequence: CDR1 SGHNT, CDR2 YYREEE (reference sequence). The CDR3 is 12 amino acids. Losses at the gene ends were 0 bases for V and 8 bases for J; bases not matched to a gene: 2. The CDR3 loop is CASSLGEGQQYF. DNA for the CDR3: TGTGCCAGCAGCTTGGGGGAGGGGCAGCAGTACTTC.

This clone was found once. The CDR3: CASSLPLGALGNTGELFF. The CDR3 nucleotides are TGTGCCAGCAGTTTACCCCTAGGGGCCCTAGGGAATACCGGGGAGCTGTTTTTT. V and J are TRBV28 and TRBJ2-2; D is possibly TRBD1 (5 bases). Germline CDR1 is MDHEN and CDR2 is SYDVKM. CDR3 length: 18 residues. Trimming took off 2 bases at V and 5 bases at J, with 21 bases between the two ends.

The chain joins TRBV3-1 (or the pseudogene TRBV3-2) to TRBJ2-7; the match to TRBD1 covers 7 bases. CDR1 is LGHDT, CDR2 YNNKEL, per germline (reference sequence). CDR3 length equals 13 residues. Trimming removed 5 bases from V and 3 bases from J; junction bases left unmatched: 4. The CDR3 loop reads CASSRQGDYEQYF. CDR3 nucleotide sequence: TGTGCCAGCAGCAGACAGGGAGACTACGAGCAGTACTTC.

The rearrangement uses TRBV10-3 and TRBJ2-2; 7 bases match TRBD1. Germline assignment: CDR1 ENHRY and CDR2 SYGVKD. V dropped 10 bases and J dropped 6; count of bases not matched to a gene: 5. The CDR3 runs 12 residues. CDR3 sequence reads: CATRTGPGELFF. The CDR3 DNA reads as TGTGCCACCCGGACAGGTCCCGGGGAGCTGTTTTTT.

CDR3 coding DNA: TGTGCCAGCAACCGCCCTGGCTCAGCTAACTATGGCTACACCTTC. It specifies CASNRPGSANYGYTF. The chain couples TRBV28 to TRBJ1-2; D unresolved. V gave up 7 bases and J gave up 0 bases, with 15 bases separating them. The CDR3 has 15 residues. Germline V CDR1 and CDR2: MDHEN, SYDVKM.

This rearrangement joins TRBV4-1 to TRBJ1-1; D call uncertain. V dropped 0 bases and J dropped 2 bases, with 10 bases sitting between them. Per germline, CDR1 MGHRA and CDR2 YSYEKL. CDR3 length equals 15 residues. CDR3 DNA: TGCGCCAGCAGCCAAGATCCGAGGCTTAACACTGAAGCTTTCTTT. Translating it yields CASSQDPRLNTEAFF.

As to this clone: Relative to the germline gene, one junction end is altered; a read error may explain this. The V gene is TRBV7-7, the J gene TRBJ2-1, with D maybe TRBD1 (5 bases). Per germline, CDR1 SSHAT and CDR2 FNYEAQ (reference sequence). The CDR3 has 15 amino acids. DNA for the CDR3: TGTGCTAGCAGCTCCAGGGAAGGGAACTACAATGAGCAGTTCTTC. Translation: CASSSREGNYNEQFF. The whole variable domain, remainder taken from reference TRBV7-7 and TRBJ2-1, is GAGVSQSPRYKVTKRGQDVTLRCDPISSHATLYWYQQALGQGPEFLTYFNYEAQPDKSGLPSDRFSAERPEGSISTLTIQRTEQRDSAMYRCASSSREGNYNEQFFGPGTRLTVL.

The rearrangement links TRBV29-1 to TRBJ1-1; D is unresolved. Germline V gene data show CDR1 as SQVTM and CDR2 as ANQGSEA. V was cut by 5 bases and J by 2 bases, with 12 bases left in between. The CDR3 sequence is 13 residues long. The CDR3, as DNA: TGCAGCGTTCAGCTCGGGGAAAACACTGAAGCTTTCTTT. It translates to CSVQLGENTEAFF.

In DNA form, the CDR3 reads TGTGCCAGCAGCCAAGATCGAGCTAGCGGGGGGGGAAACAATGAGCAGTTCTTC. Amino acids: CASSQDRASGGGNNEQFF. The genes are TRBV3-1 (or the pseudogene TRBV3-2) and TRBJ2-1, with TRBD2 matching 12 bases. In germline, CDR1 is LGHDT, CDR2 YNNKEL (reference sequence). V shed 0 bases, J shed 5 bases, and the junction held 8 bases outside the gene matches. The CDR3 is 18 residues long.

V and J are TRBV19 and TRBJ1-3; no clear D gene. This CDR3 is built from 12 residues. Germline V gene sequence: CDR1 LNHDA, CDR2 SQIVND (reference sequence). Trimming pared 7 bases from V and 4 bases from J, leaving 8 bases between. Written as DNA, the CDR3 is TGTGCCAGTACCTCTACCGGAAACACCATATATTTT. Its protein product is CASTSTGNTIYF.

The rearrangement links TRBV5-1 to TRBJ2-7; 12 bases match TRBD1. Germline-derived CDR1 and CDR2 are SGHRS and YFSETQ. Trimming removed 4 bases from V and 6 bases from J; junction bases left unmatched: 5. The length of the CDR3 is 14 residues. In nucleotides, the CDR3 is TGCGCCAGCAGCATGGGGACAGGGGGCGCCGAGCAGTACTTC. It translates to CASSMGTGGAEQYF.

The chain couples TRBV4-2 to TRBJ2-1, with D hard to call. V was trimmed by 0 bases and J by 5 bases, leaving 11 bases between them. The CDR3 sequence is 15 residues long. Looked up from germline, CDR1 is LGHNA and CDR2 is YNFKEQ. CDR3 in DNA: TGTGCCAGCAGCCAAGATCGGTATGGTAACAATGAGCAGTTCTTC. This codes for CASSQDRYGNNEQFF.

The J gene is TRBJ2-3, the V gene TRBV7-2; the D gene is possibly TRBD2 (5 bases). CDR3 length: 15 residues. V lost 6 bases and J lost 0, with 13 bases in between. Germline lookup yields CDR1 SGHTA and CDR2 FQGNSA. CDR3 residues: CASSPDGGSTDTQYF. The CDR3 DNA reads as TGTGCCAGCAGTCCGGACGGCGGGAGCACAGATACGCAGTATTTT.

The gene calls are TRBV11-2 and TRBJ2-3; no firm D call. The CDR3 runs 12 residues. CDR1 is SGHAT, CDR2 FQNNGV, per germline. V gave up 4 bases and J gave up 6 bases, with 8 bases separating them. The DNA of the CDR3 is TGTGCCAGCAGCTATACGAGGGATACGCAGTATTTT. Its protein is CASSYTRDTQYF.

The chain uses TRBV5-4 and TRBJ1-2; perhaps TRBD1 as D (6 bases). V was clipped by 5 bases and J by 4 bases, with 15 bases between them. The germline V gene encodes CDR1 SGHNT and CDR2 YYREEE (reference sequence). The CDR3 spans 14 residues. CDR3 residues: CASSLPGQLYGYTF. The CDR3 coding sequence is TGTGCCAGCAGTTTGCCGGGACAACTCTATGGCTACACCTTC.

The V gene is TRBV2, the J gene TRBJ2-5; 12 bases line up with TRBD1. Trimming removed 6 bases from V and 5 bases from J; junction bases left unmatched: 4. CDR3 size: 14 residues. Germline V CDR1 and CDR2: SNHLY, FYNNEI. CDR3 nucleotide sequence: TGTGCCAGCAGGGGGACAGGGGGCTATGAGACCCAGTACTTC. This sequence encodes CASRGTGGYETQYF.

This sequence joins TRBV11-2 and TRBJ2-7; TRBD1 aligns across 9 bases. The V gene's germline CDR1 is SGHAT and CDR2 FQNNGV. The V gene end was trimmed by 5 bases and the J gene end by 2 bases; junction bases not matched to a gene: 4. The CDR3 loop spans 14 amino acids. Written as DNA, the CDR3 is TGTGCCAGCAGCCGCGGGACAGGGCCCTACGAGCAGTACTTC. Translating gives CASSRGTGPYEQYF.

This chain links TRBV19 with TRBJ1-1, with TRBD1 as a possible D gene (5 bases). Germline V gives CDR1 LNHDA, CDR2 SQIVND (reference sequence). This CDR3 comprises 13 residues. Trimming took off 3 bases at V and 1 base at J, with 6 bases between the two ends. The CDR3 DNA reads TGTGCCAGTAGTATTGGGGCGAACACTGAAGCTTTCTTT. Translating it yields CASSIGANTEAFF.

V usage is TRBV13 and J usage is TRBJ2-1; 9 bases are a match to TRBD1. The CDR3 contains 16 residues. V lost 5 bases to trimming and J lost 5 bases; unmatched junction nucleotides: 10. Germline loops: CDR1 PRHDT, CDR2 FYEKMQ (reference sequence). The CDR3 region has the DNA TGTGCCAGCAGCCCGGAAACAGGGGGCGAAAACAATGAGCAGTTCTTC. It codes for CASSPETGGENNEQFF. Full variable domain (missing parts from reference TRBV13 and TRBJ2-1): AAGVIQSPRHLIKEKRETATLKCYPIPRHDTVYWYQQGPGQDPQFLISFYEKMQSDKGSIPDRFSAQQFSDYHSELNMSSLELGDSALYFCASSPETGGENNEQFFGPGTRLTVL.

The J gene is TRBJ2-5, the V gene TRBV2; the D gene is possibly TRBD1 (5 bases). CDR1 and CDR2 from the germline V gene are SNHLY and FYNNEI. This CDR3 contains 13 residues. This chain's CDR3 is CALLTGPQRTQYF. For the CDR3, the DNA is TGTGCACTTCTTACAGGCCCGCAACGGACCCAGTACTTC.

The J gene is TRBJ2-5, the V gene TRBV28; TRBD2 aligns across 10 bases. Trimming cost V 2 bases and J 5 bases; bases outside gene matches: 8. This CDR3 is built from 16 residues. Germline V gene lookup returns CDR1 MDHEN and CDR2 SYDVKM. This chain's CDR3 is CASSLLSGRADETQYF. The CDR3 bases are TGTGCCAGCAGTTTACTGAGCGGGAGGGCCGATGAGACCCAGTACTTC.

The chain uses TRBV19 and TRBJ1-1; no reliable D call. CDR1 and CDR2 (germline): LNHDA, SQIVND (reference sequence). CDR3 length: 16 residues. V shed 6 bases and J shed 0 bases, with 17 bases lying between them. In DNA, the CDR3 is TGTGCCAGTAGACGCACAAAAGGGAGTATGAACACTGAAGCTTTCTTT. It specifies CASRRTKGSMNTEAFF. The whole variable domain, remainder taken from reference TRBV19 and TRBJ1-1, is DGGITQSPKYLFRKEGQNVTLSCEQNLNHDAMYWYRQDPGQGLRLIYYSQIVNDFQKGDIAEGYSVSREKKESFPLTVTSAQKNPTAFYLCASRRTKGSMNTEAFFGQGTRLTVV.

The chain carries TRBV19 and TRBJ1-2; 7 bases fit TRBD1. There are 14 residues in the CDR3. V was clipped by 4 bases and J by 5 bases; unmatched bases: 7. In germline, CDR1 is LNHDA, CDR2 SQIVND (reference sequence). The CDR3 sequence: CASSKPGTDYGYTF. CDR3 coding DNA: TGTGCCAGTAGTAAACCGGGGACAGATTATGGCTACACCTTC.

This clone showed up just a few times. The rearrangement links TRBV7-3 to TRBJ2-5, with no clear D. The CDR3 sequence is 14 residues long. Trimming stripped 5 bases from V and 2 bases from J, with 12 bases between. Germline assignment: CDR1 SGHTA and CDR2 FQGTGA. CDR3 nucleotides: TGTGCCAGCAGCCGCGATCCCCATCAAGAGACCCAGTACTTC. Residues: CASSRDPHQETQYF.

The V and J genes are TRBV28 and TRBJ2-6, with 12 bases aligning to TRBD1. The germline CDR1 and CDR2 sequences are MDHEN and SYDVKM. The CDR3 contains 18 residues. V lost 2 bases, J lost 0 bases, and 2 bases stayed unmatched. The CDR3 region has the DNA TGTGCCAGCAGTTTAGGGACAGGGGGCGACTCTGGGGCCAACGTCCTGACTTTC. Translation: CASSLGTGGDSGANVLTF. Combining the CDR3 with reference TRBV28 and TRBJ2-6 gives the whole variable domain DVKVTQSSRYLVKRTGEKVFLECVQDMDHENMFWYRQDPGLGLRLIYFSYDVKMKEKGDIPEGYSVSREKKERFSLILESASTNQTSMYLCASSLGTGGDSGANVLTFGAGSRLTVL.